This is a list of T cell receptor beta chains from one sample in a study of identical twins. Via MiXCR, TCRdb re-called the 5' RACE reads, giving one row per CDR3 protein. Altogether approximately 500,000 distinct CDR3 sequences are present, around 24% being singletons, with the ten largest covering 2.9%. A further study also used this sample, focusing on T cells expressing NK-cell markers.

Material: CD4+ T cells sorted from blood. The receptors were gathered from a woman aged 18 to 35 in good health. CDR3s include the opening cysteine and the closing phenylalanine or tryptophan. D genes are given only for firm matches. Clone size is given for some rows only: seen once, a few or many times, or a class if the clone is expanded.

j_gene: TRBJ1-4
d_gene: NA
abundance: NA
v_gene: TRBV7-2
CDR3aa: CASSRGRLGEKLFF
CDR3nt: TGTGCCAGCAGCCGAGGGAGATTAGGGGAAAAACTGTTTTTT

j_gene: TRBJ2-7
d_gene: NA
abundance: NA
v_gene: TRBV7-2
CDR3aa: CASSLAGTGSYEQYF
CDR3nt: TGTGCCAGCAGCTTAGCAGGTACGGGAAGCTACGAGCAGTACTTC

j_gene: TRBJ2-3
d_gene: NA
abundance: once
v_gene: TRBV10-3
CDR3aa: CAISGPTSTDTQYF
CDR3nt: TGTGCCATCAGTGGACCGACTAGCACAGATACGCAGTATTTT

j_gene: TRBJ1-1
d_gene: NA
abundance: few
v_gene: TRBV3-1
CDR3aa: CASSQWNTEAFF
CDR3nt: TGTGCCAGCAGCCAGTGGAACACTGAAGCTTTCTTT

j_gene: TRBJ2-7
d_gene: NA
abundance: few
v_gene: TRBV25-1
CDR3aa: CASSGHFGFSYEQYF
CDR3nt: TGTGCCAGCAGTGGGCACTTCGGATTCTCCTACGAGCAGTACTTC

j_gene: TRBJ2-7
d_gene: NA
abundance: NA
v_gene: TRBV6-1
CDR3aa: CASSRTTGKVEQYF
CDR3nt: TGTGCCAGCAGTCGGACTACCGGGAAGGTCGAGCAGTACTTC

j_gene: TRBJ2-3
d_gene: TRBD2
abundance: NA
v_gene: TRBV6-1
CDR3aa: CASSPLLAGVTDTQYF
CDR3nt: TGTGCCAGCAGCCCCCTCCTAGCGGGGGTGACAGATACGCAGTATTTT

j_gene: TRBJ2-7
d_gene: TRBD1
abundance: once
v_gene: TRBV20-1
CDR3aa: CSARGRQGAVYEQYF
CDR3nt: TGCAGTGCTAGAGGTCGACAGGGGGCTGTGTACGAGCAGTACTTC

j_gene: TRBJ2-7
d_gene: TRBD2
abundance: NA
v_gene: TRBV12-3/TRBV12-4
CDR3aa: CASSPGTSLLEIF
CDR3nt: TGTGCCAGCAGCCCCGGGACTAGCCTTTTAGAGATATTC

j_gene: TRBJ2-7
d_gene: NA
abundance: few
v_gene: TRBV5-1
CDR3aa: CASSLGFGTYEQYF
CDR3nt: TGCGCCAGCAGCTTGGGGTTTGGGACCTACGAGCAGTACTTC

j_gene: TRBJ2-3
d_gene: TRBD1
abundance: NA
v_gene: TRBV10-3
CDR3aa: CAISASPDREMLRGTQYF
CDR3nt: TGTGCCATCAGTGCGAGCCCTGACAGGGAAATGCTTCGTGGTACGCAGTATTTT

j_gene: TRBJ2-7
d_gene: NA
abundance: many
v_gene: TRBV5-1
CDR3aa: CASSLVLAASYEQYF
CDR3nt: TGCGCCAGCAGCTTGGTTTTGGCAGCCTCCTACGAGCAGTACTTC

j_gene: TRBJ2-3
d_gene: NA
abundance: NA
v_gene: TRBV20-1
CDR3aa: CSARFSGSTDTQYF
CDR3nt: TGCAGTGCTAGATTCAGCGGATCCACAGATACGCAGTATTTT

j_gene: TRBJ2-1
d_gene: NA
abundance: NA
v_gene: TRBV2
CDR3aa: CASRGNLYNEQFF
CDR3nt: TGTGCCAGCAGGGGGAACCTTTACAATGAGCAGTTCTTC

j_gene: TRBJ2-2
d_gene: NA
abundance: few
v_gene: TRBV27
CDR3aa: CASTRRNTGELFF
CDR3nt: TGTGCCAGCACCCGGAGAAACACCGGGGAGCTGTTTTTT

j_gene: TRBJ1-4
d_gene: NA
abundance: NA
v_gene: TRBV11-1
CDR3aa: CASSLRFAGTRGTREKLFF
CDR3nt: TGTGCCAGCAGCTTACGATTTGCCGGGACCCGGGGGACACGTGAAAAACTGTTTTTT

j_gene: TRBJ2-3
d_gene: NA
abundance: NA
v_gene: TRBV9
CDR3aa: CASSWTLALTDTQYF
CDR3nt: TGTGCCAGCAGCTGGACTCTAGCCCTCACAGATACGCAGTATTTT

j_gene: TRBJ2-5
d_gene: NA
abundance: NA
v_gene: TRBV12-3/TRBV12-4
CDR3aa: CASSFMGTQYF
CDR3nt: TGTGCCAGCAGTTTTATGGGAACCCAGTACTTC

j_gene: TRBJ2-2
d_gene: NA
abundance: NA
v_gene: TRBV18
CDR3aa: CASSPRWDAGELFF
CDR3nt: TGTGCCAGCTCACCTCGATGGGATGCCGGGGAGCTGTTTTTT

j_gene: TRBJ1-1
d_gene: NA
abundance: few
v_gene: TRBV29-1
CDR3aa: CSVVRVTEAFF
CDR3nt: TGCAGCGTTGTACGAGTAACTGAAGCTTTCTTT